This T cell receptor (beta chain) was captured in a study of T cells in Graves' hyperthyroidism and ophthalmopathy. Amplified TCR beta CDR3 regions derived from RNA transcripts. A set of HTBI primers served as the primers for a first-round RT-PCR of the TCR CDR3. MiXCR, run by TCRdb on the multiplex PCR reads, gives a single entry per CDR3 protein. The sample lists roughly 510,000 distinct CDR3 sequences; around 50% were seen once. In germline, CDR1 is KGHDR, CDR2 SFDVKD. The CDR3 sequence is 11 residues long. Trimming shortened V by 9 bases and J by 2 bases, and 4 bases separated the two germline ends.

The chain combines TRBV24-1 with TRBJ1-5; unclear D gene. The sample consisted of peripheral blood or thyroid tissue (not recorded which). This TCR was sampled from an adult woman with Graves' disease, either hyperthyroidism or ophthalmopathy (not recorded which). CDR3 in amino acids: CATVRNQPQHF. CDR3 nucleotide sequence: TGTGCCACCGTGCGCAATCAGCCCCAGCATTTT.